The present T cell receptor beta chain was sequenced within a study of cytomegalovirus exposure and HLA in healthy donors. As for the study in general: An early data release held tens of millions of unique TCRs from HLA-typed donors. Study observations and caveats: By HLA locus, TCR association rates varied in a later analysis, with DRB1 showing the most and HLA-C the fewest. In a later analysis, an Asian-associated ancestry cluster reportedly showed fewer N-insertions than the approximately 670-donor mean.

The CDR3 runs 15 residues. J was trimmed by 1 base and V by 5 bases; bases with no gene match: 3. Germline CDR1 reads MNHNY; CDR2 reads SVGAGI (reference sequence). Vbeta (60) and Jbeta (13) primers were used in the PCR. Assay used: immunoSEQ multiplex PCR; TCRdb lists only in-frame clones, some missing. Of 150,000 to 200,000 clones listed, around 80% are singletons. The table lists this clone with a few counts. Its antigen is not identified. The sequenced sample was PBMCs. This sequence was found in a woman between 25 and 40 years old in good health and CMV-seropositive. V gene TRBV6-6 combines with J gene TRBJ2-2; 8 bases map to TRBD2. Written as DNA, the CDR3 is TGTGCCAGCAGTCTACGGGGGGGGAACACCGGGGAGCTGTTTTTT. Amino acids: CASSLRGGNTGELFF.